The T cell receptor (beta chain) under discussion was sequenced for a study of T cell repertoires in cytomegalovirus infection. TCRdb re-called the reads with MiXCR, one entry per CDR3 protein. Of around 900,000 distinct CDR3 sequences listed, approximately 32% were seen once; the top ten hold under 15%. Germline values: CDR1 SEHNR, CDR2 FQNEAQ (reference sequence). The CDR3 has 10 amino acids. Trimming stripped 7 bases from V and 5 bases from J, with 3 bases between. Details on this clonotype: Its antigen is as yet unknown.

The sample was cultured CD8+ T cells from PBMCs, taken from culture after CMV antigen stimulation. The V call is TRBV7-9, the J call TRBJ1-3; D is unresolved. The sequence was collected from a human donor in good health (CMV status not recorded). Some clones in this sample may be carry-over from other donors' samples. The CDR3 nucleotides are TGTGCCAGCACGAGAAACACCATATATTTT. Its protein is CASTRNTIYF.